This entry is about one T cell receptor beta chain. Its antigen is not identified. Germline assignment: CDR1 LGHNA and CDR2 YNFKEQ. The CDR3 runs to 15 residues. V shed 3 bases and J shed 6 bases, with 15 bases lying between them. This sample is drawn from a study of graft-versus-host responses after intestinal transplantation. Points from the study as a whole: Detection of GvH clones occurred in recipient marrow, and some had their first appearance in ileum or blood.

Repertoires were generated with immunoSEQ multiplex PCR, while TCRdb's copy carries only in-frame clones and drops some. The sample lists around 95,000 clones, about 90% occurring once. Sequenced here: unstimulated CD4+ T cells sorted from spleen or lymph node cells, sampled before transplant. The rearrangement joins TRBV4-2 to TRBJ2-1, with D possibly called TRBD1 or TRBD2 (6 bases each). This TCR derives from a human donor who was the organ donor for an intestinal transplant. DNA of the CDR3: TGTGCCAGCAGCCAGTGGGGGGCAGGAGCCAATGAGCAGTTCTTC. This gives the protein CASSQWGAGANEQFF.